These 5 T cell receptor beta chains share one sample of origin, sequenced in a study of a mutant IDH1 vaccine in newly diagnosed glioma. The time point here: week 5, during vaccination. Every single dose of the vaccine, 300 ug of mutant IDH1 20-mer peptide, came with topical imiquimod. Generated by immunoSEQ multiplex PCR, the TCRdb table keeps only in-frame clones and is missing some. The sample has over 55,000 clones, approximately 90% seen once; the top ten hold approximately 4.2%. Antigen specificity for these receptors is unknown. The material sequenced was PBMCs, taken from a glioma patient whose treatment included an IDH1 peptide vaccine. These receptors were taken from a woman in her thirties or forties with glioma.

The sample holds one count of this clone. CDR3 sequence (DNA): TGTGCCAGTAGCTGGACTAGGGGCAATGAGCAGTTCTTC. It specifies CASSWTRGNEQFF. The chain carries TRBV19 and TRBJ2-1, with 7 bases lining up with TRBD2. The CDR3 covers 13 residues. The V gene end was trimmed by 6 bases and the J gene end by 6 bases; junction bases not matched to a gene: 5. CDR1 is LNHDA and CDR2 is SQIVND in the germline V gene (reference sequence).

V and J are TRBV6-6 and TRBJ1-2, with D possibly being TRBD1 (6 bases). The germline V gene has CDR1 MNHNY and CDR2 SVGAGI (reference sequence). Trimming pared 2 bases from V and 4 bases from J, leaving 14 bases between. The CDR3 runs to 15 residues. CDR3 loop: CASSYALQGSYGYTF. CDR3 DNA: TGTGCCAGCAGTTACGCCCTACAGGGAAGCTATGGCTACACCTTC.

This rearrangement joins TRBV19 to TRBJ1-4; 8 positions agree with TRBD1. The CDR3 contains 15 residues. Looked up from germline, CDR1 is LNHDA and CDR2 is SQIVND (reference sequence). Trimming removed 2 bases from V and 6 bases from J; junction bases left unmatched: 5. Written as DNA, the CDR3 is TGTGCCAGTAGTATACCCAGGACAGGGTATGAAAAACTGTTTTTT. Protein product: CASSIPRTGYEKLFF.

V gene TRBV5-6 combines with J gene TRBJ2-2; maybe TRBD2 (6 bases). Trimming stripped 4 bases from V and 4 bases from J, with 14 bases between. Germline CDR1 reads SGHDT; CDR2 reads YYEEEE. The CDR3 extends over 15 amino acids. The CDR3 region has the DNA TGTGCCAGCAGCCCCCTAATGGGGGGCACCGGGGAGCTGTTTTTT. This translates into CASSPLMGGTGELFF.

This chain joins TRBV2 and TRBJ2-7; D is uncertain. V lost 8 bases, J lost 0 bases, and 8 bases lay in between. The germline V gene has CDR1 SNHLY and CDR2 FYNNEI. CDR3 length: 12 amino acids. The CDR3 region is CASADISYEQYF. Here the CDR3 DNA reads TGTGCCAGCGCCGACATCTCCTACGAGCAGTACTTC.